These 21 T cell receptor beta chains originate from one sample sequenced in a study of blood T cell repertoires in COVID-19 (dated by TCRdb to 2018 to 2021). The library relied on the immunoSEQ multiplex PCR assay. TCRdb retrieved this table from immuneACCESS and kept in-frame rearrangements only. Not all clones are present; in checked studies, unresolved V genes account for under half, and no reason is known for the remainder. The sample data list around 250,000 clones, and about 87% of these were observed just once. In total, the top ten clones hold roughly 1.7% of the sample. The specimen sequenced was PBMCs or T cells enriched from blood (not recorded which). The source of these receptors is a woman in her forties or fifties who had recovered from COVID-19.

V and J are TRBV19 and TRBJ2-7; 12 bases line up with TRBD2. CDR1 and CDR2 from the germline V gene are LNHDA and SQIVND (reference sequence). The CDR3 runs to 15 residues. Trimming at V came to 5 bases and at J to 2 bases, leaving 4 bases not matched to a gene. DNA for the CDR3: TGTGCCAGTAGTTTAGGACTAGCGGGAACCTACGAGCAGTACTTC. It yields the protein CASSLGLAGTYEQYF. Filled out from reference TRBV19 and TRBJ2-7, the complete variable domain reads DGGITQSPKYLFRKEGQNVTLSCEQNLNHDAMYWYRQDPGQGLRLIYYSQIVNDFQKGDIAEGYSVSREKKESFPLTVTSAQKNPTAFYLCASSLGLAGTYEQYFGPGTRLTVT.

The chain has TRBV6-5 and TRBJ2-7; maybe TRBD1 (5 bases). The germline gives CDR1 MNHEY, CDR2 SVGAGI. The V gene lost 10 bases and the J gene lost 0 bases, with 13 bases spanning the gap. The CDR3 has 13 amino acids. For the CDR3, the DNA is TGTGCCATCAAGGGCAGGGACTCCTACGAGCAGTACTTC. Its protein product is CAIKGRDSYEQYF.

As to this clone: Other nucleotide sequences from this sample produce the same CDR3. The CDR3: CASSLSGSYEQYF. The CDR3 nucleotides read TGTGCCAGCAGCTTATCAGGGTCTTACGAGCAGTACTTC. The V and J genes are TRBV7-9 and TRBJ2-7, with D perhaps matching TRBD1 (5 bases). This CDR3 has 13 amino acids. The V end lost 2 bases, the J end lost 4 bases, and 9 bases lay between the germline ends. Germline-derived CDR1 and CDR2 are SEHNR and FQNEAQ (reference sequence).

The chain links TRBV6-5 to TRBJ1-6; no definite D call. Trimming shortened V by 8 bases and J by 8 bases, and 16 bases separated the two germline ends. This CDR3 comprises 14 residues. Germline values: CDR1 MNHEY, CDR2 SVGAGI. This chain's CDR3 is CASLLGSQDSPLHF. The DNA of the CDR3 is TGTGCCAGCTTATTAGGCAGTCAGGATTCACCCCTCCACTTT.

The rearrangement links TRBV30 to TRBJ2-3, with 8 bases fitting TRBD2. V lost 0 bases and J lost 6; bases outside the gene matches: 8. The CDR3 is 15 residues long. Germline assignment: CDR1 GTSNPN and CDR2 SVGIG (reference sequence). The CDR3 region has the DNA TGTGCCTGGAGTGTATATCCAGCGGGAGATGATACGCAGTATTTT. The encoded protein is CAWSVYPAGDDTQYF.

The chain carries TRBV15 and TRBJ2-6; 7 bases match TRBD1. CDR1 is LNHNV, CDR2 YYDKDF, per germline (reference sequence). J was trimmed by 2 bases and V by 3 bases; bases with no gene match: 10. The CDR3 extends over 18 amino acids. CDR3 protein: CATSSYRQGTPGANVLTF. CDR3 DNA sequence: TGTGCCACCAGCAGCTACAGACAGGGCACCCCTGGGGCCAACGTCCTGACTTTC. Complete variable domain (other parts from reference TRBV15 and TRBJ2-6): DAMVIQNPRYQVTQFGKPVTLSCSQTLNHNVMYWYQQKSSQAPKLLFHYYDKDFNNEADTPDNFQSRRPNTSFCFLDIRSPGLGDTAMYLCATSSYRQGTPGANVLTFGAGSRLTVL.

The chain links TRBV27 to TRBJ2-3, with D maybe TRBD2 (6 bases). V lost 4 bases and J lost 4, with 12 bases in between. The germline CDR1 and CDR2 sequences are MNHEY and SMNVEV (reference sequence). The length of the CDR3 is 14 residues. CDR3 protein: CASSSDWGADTQYF. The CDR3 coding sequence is TGTGCCAGCAGTTCCGACTGGGGGGCAGATACGCAGTATTTT.

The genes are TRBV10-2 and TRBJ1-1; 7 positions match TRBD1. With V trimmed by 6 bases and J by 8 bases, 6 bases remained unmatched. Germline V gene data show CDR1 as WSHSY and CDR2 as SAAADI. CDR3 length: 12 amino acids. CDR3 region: CASRQTGSEAFF. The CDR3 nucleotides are TGCGCCAGCAGACAGACAGGGTCAGAAGCTTTCTTT.

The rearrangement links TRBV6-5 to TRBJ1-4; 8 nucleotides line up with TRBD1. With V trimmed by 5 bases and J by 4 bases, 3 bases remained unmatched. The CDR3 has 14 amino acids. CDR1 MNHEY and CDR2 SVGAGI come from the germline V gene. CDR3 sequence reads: CASSRGQGNEKLFF. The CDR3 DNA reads TGTGCCAGCAGTCGAGGACAGGGTAATGAAAAACTGTTTTTT.

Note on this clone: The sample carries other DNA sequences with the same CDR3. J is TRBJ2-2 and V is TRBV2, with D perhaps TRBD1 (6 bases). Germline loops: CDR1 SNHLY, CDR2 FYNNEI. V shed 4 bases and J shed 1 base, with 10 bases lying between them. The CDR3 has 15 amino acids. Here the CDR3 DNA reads TGTGCCAGCAGTGGGCAGGGGAGGAACACCGGGGAGCTGTTTTTT. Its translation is CASSGQGRNTGELFF.

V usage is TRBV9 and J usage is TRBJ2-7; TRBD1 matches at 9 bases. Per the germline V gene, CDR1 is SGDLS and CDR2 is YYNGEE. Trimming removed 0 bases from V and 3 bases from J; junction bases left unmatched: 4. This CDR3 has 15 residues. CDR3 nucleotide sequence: TGTGCCAGCAGCGTAGGGGGACAGGGTCTCTACGAGCAGTACTTC. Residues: CASSVGGQGLYEQYF.

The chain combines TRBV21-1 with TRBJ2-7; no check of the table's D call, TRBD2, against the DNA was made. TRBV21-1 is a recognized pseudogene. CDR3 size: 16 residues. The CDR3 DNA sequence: TGTGCCAGCAGCAAAGAGGCTAGCGGGAGAGGTCGCGAGCAGTACTTC. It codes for CASSKEASGRGREQYF.

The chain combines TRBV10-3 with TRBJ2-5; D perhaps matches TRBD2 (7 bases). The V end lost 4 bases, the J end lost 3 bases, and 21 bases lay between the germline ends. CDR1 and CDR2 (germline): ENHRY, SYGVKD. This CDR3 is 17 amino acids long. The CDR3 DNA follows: TGTGCCATCAGTGCTCAAGTCTCGGGGGGCGGGAAAGAGACCCAGTACTTC. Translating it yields CAISAQVSGGGKETQYF.

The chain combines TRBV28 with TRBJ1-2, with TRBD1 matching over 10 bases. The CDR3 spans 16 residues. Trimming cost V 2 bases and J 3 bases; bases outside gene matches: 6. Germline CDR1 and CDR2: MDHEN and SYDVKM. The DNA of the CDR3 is TGTGCCAGCAGTTTAGACAGGGGGCTTTTACACTATGGCTACACCTTC. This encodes CASSLDRGLLHYGYTF.

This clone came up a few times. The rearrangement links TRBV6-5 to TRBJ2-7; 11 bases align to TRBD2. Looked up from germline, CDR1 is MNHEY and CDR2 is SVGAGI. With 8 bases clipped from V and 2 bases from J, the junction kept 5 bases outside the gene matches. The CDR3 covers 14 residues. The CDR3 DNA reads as TGTGCCAGCGGACTAGCGGGTACTACCTACGAGCAGTACTTC. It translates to CASGLAGTTYEQYF.

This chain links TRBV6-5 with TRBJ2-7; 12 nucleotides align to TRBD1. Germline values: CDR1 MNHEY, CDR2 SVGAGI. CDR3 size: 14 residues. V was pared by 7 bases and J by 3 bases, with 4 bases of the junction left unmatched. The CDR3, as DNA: TGTGCCAGCACCTGGGACAGGGGGCGCTACGAGCAGTACTTC. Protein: CASTWDRGRYEQYF.

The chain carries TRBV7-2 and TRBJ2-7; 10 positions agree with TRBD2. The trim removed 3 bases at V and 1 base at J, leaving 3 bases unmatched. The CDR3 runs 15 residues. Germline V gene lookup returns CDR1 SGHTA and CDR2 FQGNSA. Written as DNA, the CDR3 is TGTGCCAGCAGCTTGACTAGCGGGCCATCCTACGAGCAGTACTTC. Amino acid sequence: CASSLTSGPSYEQYF.

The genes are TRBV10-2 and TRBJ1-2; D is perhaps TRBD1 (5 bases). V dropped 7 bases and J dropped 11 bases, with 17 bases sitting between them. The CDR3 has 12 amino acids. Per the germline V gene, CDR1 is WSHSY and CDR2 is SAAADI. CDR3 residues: CASKDPDSLYTF. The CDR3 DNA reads TGCGCCAGCAAGGACCCCGACAGCCTTTACACCTTC.

In DNA form, the CDR3 reads TGTGCCAGCAGTTTAGGTCAGGGTTGGAAAACCTTC. Translating gives CASSLGQGWKTF. This sequence joins TRBV12-3 or TRBV12-4 and TRBJ1-2; possibly TRBD1 for D (5 bases). The ends were cut back, 1 base at V and 14 bases at J, with 14 bases in the middle. CDR3 length: 12 residues.

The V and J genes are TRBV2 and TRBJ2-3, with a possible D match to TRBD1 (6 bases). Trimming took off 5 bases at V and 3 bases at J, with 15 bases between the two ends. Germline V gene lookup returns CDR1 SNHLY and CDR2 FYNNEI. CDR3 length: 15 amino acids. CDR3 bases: TGTGCCAGCAGTCCCGAGGGCCAGGGGACAGATACGCAGTATTTT. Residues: CASSPEGQGTDTQYF. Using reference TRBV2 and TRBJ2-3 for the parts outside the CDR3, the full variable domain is EPEVTQTPSHQVTQMGQEVILRCVPISNHLYFYWYRQILGQKVEFLVSFYNNEISEKSEIFDDQFSVERPDGSNFTLKIRSTKLEDSAMYFCASSPEGQGTDTQYFGPGTRLTVL.

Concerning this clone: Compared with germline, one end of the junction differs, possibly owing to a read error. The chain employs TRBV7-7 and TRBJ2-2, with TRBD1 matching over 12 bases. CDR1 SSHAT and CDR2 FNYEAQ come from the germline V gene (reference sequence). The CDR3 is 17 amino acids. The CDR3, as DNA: TGTGCTAGCAGCTTAGGTGTGGGACAGGGGGCCACCGGGGAGCTGTTTTTT. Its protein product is CASSLGVGQGATGELFF.